Sequencing of this T cell receptor beta chain was carried out in a study of Ad26.COV2.S vaccination and SARS-CoV-2 variants. Overall study context: Among those in the COV1001 Ad26.COV2.S trial arm was the donor. Ad26.COV2.S was injected intramuscularly once or twice, 56 days apart.

Germline V CDR1 and CDR2: SGHRS, YFSETQ. The CDR3 contains 16 residues. V dropped 0 bases and J dropped 6 bases, with 15 bases sitting between them. Findings of the study overall: Overall T cell responses may have been underestimated by the analyses of TCR breadth and depth.

Sample treatment: 19 received Ad26.COV2.S at low or high dose, single or two shots; several received placebo; per-sample allocation not given. The samples date from day 63 after the first vaccine or placebo injection. Donation was by an adult aged 18-55 years who was in Boston. A single count supports this clone. The antigen is undetermined. The repertoire was sequenced with immunoSEQ multiplex PCR; TCRdb's copy has only in-frame clones and lacks some. The table includes 350,000 to 550,000 clones, 89% detected once. The V and J genes are TRBV5-1 and TRBJ2-2; D possibly corresponds to TRBD2 (6 bases). This material consisted of peripheral blood, taken in a trial of Ad26.COV2.S vaccine versus placebo. The sequence derives from a person aged 18-65 years who received the Ad26.COV2.S COVID-19 vaccine or a placebo. CDR3: CASSLETRGSAGELFF. CDR3 bases: TGCGCCAGCAGCTTGGAGACGCGGGGCAGTGCCGGGGAGCTGTTTTTT.